This TCR beta chain comes out of a study of cytomegalovirus exposure and HLA in healthy donors. Primers included in the PCR were 60 Vbeta and 13 Jbeta primers. TCRdb's copy holds only in-frame clones and misses some; the assay was immunoSEQ multiplex PCR. The sample records approximately 52,000 clones, approximately 80% being singletons. As for this clone: Its target is unknown.

General study findings and limits: Overall, roughly 170 TCR beta chains were annotated as cytomegalovirus-associated. In a later analysis, HLA-associated TCR beta chains were more clonally expanded than equally common others. The productive fraction for most TCR beta V segments was about 87% or about 30% in an earlier analysis.

The CDR3 is 15 residues long. Trimming took off 6 bases at V and 0 bases at J, with 11 bases between the two ends. Per germline, CDR1 LNHDA and CDR2 SQIVND (reference sequence). This chain uses TRBV19 with TRBJ1-4; maybe TRBD1 (5 bases). The sample comprised PBMCs. The source of this sequence is a female donor in good health and CMV-seronegative. DNA for the CDR3: TGTGCCAGTAGCGCGGGGGTTGCAACTAATGAAAAACTGTTTTTT. Protein product: CASSAGVATNEKLFF.